The entry that follows covers one TCR beta chain sequence. With random hexamers, roughly 0.45 to 1 ug RNA was reverse transcribed. MiXCR, applied by TCRdb to the immunoSEQ multiplex PCR reads, yields one record per CDR3 protein. The sample has about 130,000 distinct CDR3 sequences; more than 90% are singletons. The data stem from a study of CD8 T cells in Susac syndrome. This CDR3 is 13 amino acids long. The V end lost 6 bases, the J end lost 3 bases, and 9 bases lay between the germline ends. This chain links TRBV12-3 or TRBV12-4 with TRBJ1-5; TRBD1 is a possible D gene (6 bases). Sample: CD4+ T cells from PBMCs. The TCR was taken from a human donor in good health. CDR3 region: CASSGQPNQPQHF. The CDR3 nucleotides read TGTGCCAGCAGCGGACAGCCCAATCAGCCCCAGCATTTT.